The entry that follows covers one T cell receptor beta chain sequence. The antigen is not known. The sample comes from a study of CD8 T cells in ankylosing spondylitis. Each CDR3 protein is one row after TCRdb ran MiXCR on the 5' RACE reads. In the table there are 220,000 or so distinct CDR3 sequences, around 18% of which are singletons. From germline, CDR1 is GTSNPN and CDR2 SVGIG (reference sequence). After removal of 0 bases from V and 1 base from J, the junction contained 9 bases not matched to a gene. The CDR3 contains 17 residues. Study-wide findings and caveats: Seemingly distinctive of ankylosing spondylitis blood was a TCR beta motif formed by eight highly homologous variants. Earlier studies detected some motif variants in reactive arthritis synovial fluid and blood. Within peripheral blood, clones linked to disease were CD8+ and relatively rare.

Sequencing used blood, either unsorted or a sorted T cell fraction (not recorded which). The chain has TRBV30 and TRBJ2-5, with 9 bases aligning to TRBD2. The receptor comes from a male donor with ankylosing spondylitis. Here the CDR3 reads CAWSVGATSGFQETQYF. CDR3 DNA: TGTGCCTGGAGTGTCGGTGCGACTAGCGGTTTCCAAGAGACCCAGTACTTC.